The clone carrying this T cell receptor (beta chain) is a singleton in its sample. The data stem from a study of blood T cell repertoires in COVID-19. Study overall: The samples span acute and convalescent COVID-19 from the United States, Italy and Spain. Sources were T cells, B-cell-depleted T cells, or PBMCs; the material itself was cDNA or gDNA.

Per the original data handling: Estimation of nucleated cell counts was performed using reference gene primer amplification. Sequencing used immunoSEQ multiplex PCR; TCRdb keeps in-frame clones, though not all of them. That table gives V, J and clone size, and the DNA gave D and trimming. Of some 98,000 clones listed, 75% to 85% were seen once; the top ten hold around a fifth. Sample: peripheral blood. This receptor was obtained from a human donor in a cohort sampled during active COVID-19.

CDR3 in DNA: TGTGCCAGCAGTTACTCCGGACTCAGTAGCAATCAGCCCCAGCATTTT. Translation gives CASSYSGLSSNQPQHF. This chain links TRBV6-5 with TRBJ1-5; D remains ambiguous. The CDR3 has 16 residues. The V end was cut by 0 bases, the J end by 0 bases, with 9 bases between. Germline V gene lookup returns CDR1 MNHEY and CDR2 SVGAGI.